The 2 T cell receptor beta chains presented below share a single source sample, sequenced in a study of T cells in Graves' hyperthyroidism and ophthalmopathy. What was amplified from RNA transcripts were TCR beta CDR3 regions. An initial round of RT-PCR targeting the TCR CDR3 relied on the HTBI primer set. Each CDR3 protein gets one entry after TCRdb re-called the multiplex PCR reads with MiXCR. The sample has some 600,000 distinct CDR3 sequences; 46% are singletons. Specimen: peripheral blood or thyroid tissue (not recorded which). The receptors shown here come from a woman aged 18-29 years with Graves' hyperthyroidism.

This clonotype was picked up many times. In nucleotides, the CDR3 is TGTGCCAGCAGCTTGGGTATCGGCCAGCCCCAGCATTTT. This codes for CASSLGIGQPQHF. This chain connects TRBV7-9 to TRBJ1-5, with D unresolved. Between the trimmed V and J ends, which lost 3 bases and 7 bases, there was a span of 10 bases. Germline V CDR1 and CDR2: SEHNR, FQNEAQ (reference sequence). The CDR3 loop spans 13 amino acids.

This clonotype has ten or more counts. A read error may account for a junction end that differs from germline. This chain links TRBV5-1 with TRBJ2-7, with 7 bases fitting TRBD1. The V gene's germline CDR1 is SGHRS and CDR2 YFSETQ. The CDR3 loop spans 14 amino acids. The DNA of the CDR3 is TGTGCCAGCAGCTTAGGGACAGCATCCTACGAGCAGTACTTC. Protein sequence: CASSLGTASYEQYF.